Each of the 22 T cell receptor beta chains below was sequenced from the same sample in a study of T cells after posttransplantation cyclophosphamide (TCRdb year 2016). Libraries were made using the immunoSEQ multiplex PCR assay. TCRdb re-hosts the immuneACCESS table, in-frame sequences only. Its copies lack some clones; in the studies checked, an unresolved V gene accounts for under half of them, and the cause for the rest is not known. For this sample, approximately 35,000 clones are listed, none of them singletons. About 1.2% of the sample goes to the ten largest clones. What was sequenced was PBMCs. All receptors derive from a girl between 10 and 17 years old in good health, CMV-negative, and a related stem cell transplant donor.

There are a few counts of this clone. CDR3 DNA: TGTGCCAGCAGCTTAGGGGGGGGATCTTACACAGATACGCAGTATTTT. This codes for CASSLGGGSYTDTQYF. V usage is TRBV5-6 and J usage is TRBJ2-3; D is possibly TRBD2 (7 bases). Trimming stripped 2 bases from V and 2 bases from J, with 15 bases between. This CDR3 is built from 16 residues. Germline lookup yields CDR1 SGHDT and CDR2 YYEEEE.

The chain uses TRBV9 and TRBJ1-4; D call uncertain. The germline V and J ends were trimmed by 2 bases and 0 bases, with 8 bases remaining between them. The CDR3 totals 15 residues. Germline loops: CDR1 SGDLS, CDR2 YYNGEE. In DNA form, the CDR3 reads TGTGCCAGCAGCGTCCAGAGCGCAACTAATGAAAAACTGTTTTTT. This encodes CASSVQSATNEKLFF.

Only a few counts were recorded for this clone. The chain recombines TRBV5-1 with TRBJ2-1, with TRBD2 matching 8 bases. The CDR3 runs to 16 residues. Germline V CDR1 and CDR2: SGHRS, YFSETQ. V was clipped by 6 bases and J by 6 bases; unmatched bases: 14. This CDR3 is CASNAAPGTRTNEQFF. CDR3 sequence (DNA): TGCGCCAGCAACGCCGCCCCCGGGACTAGAACCAATGAGCAGTTCTTC.

This clone was counted between two and nine times. The rearrangement links TRBV30 to TRBJ1-5, with 8 bases matching TRBD1. V was pared by 5 bases and J by 5 bases, with 5 bases of the junction left unmatched. Germline CDR1 GTSNPN, CDR2 SVGIG (reference sequence). The CDR3 is 13 residues long. The CDR3 here is CAWGQGADQPQHF. CDR3 DNA: TGTGCCTGGGGGCAGGGGGCTGATCAGCCCCAGCATTTT.

This clone was detected ten times or more. The chain recombines TRBV4-1 with TRBJ1-1; D remains ambiguous. V lost 8 bases, J lost 5 bases, and 18 bases lay in between. The length of the CDR3 is 14 residues. Germline V CDR1 and CDR2: MGHRA, YSYEKL. As DNA, the CDR3 is TGCGCCAGCGCTAACCCGGGAGGCGGAACTGAAGCTTTCTTT. Its protein product is CASANPGGGTEAFF.

The V call is TRBV6-5, the J call TRBJ2-7; 11 bases line up with TRBD1. Germline CDR1 is MNHEY and CDR2 is SVGAGI. The CDR3 is 16 residues long. J lost 7 bases, V lost 0 bases, and 8 bases had no gene match. The CDR3 region is CASSYSIAGQGAEQYF. DNA for the CDR3: TGTGCCAGCAGTTACTCGATTGCCGGACAGGGGGCTGAGCAGTACTTC.

At least ten counts were recorded for this clone. The chain carries TRBV6-4 and TRBJ1-6, with 12 bases matching TRBD1. Germline V gene sequence: CDR1 MRHNA, CDR2 SNTAGT. V shed 0 bases and J 11 bases; nucleotides not matched to a gene: 11. This CDR3 has 18 residues. CDR3 DNA sequence: TGTGCCAGCAGTGACTCGATTGGGACAGGGGGCGATCTTACACCCCTCCACTTT. This encodes CASSDSIGTGGDLTPLHF.

V gene TRBV4-1 combines with J gene TRBJ1-2, with a possible D match to TRBD1 (6 bases). Germline assignment: CDR1 MGHRA and CDR2 YSYEKL. The CDR3 consists of 14 residues. V lost 0 bases and J 4 bases, leaving 9 bases between the germline ends. CDR3 sequence: CASSQEGGIYGYTF. CDR3 nucleotide sequence: TGCGCCAGCAGCCAAGAAGGGGGAATCTATGGCTACACCTTC.

This clone has only a few counts. The chain is built from TRBV11-3 and TRBJ2-3; 10 bases match TRBD1. CDR1 SGHNT and CDR2 YENEEA come from the germline V gene. The CDR3 has 16 amino acids. V gave up 4 bases and J gave up 3 bases; unmatched junction bases: 7. The CDR3 protein is CASSSIDRGRTDTQYF. The CDR3 DNA reads as TGTGCCAGCAGCTCGATCGACAGGGGGCGGACAGATACGCAGTATTTT.

This clone appeared many times. The chain uses TRBV29-1 and TRBJ2-1; D perhaps matches TRBD1 (5 bases). The CDR3 runs 15 residues. V gave up 1 base and J gave up 0 bases, with 10 bases separating them. The germline gives CDR1 SQVTM, CDR2 ANQGSEA. CDR3 in DNA: TGCAGCGTTGAAGCCAGGGCCTCCTCCTACAATGAGCAGTTCTTC. This sequence encodes CSVEARASSYNEQFF.

In its sample, this clone was seen a few times. This sequence joins TRBV28 and TRBJ2-1, with a tentative D call TRBD2 (6 bases). In germline, CDR1 is MDHEN, CDR2 SYDVKM. Trimming removed 5 bases at V and 12 bases at J, with 11 bases between. The length of the CDR3 is 11 residues. The CDR3 loop is CASSETRRQFF. CDR3 sequence (DNA): TGTGCCAGCAGTGAGACTAGACGGCAGTTCTTC.

This clone was picked up a small number of times. The chain's CDR3 is CASSLTPGLAGGGETQYF. The CDR3 nucleotides are TGTGCCAGCAGCTTGACGCCGGGACTAGCGGGGGGTGGGGAGACCCAGTACTTC. The chain links TRBV7-9 to TRBJ2-5; 15 bases map to TRBD2. This CDR3 has 18 residues. Germline V lookup: CDR1 SEHNR, CDR2 FQNEAQ (reference sequence). V gave up 3 bases and J gave up 5 bases; unmatched junction bases: 10.

The table lists this clone with many counts. The genes are TRBV5-1 and TRBJ1-2; no clear D gene. Trimming cost V 3 bases and J 8 bases, with 20 bases left between them. The CDR3 has 15 residues. CDR1 is SGHRS and CDR2 is YFSETQ in the germline V gene. The CDR3, as DNA: TGCGCCAGCAGCTGGATCGACTTCAATCTCGGGGGCTACACCTTC. Amino acid sequence: CASSWIDFNLGGYTF.

Only a few counts were recorded for this clone. The chain recombines TRBV5-1 with TRBJ2-1, with 15 bases fitting TRBD2. V shed 2 bases, J shed 7 bases, and the junction held 4 bases outside the gene matches. Germline-derived CDR1 and CDR2 are SGHRS and YFSETQ. The CDR3 is made up of 16 amino acids. The CDR3 spells CASSFGTSGRSNEQFF. The CDR3 DNA is TGCGCCAGCAGCTTCGGGACTAGCGGGAGGTCTAATGAGCAGTTCTTC.

In this sample, this clone turned up a few times. The chain recombines TRBV18 with TRBJ1-2; 7 bases match TRBD1. The germline CDR1 and CDR2 sequences are KGHSH and LQKENI. V was clipped by 0 bases and J by 0 bases; unmatched bases: 7. The CDR3 is 17 residues long. The chain's CDR3 is CASSPPGTAFTNYGYTF. CDR3 DNA sequence: TGTGCCAGCTCACCACCCGGGACAGCTTTCACTAACTATGGCTACACCTTC.

This clone has just a few counts. V gene TRBV27 combines with J gene TRBJ1-6; D may be TRBD1 (5 bases). The CDR3 contains 17 residues. Germline V gene data show CDR1 as MNHEY and CDR2 as SMNVEV (reference sequence). The V end lost 6 bases, the J end lost 0 bases, and 15 bases lay between the germline ends. CDR3 region: CASSPWGSSSYNSPLHF. CDR3 bases: TGTGCCAGCAGCCCTTGGGGCTCGAGCTCCTATAATTCACCCCTCCACTTT.

This clone has at least ten counts. This sequence joins TRBV2 and TRBJ2-1; 7 nucleotides match TRBD1. The CDR3 extends over 13 amino acids. The J segment lost 4 bases and the V segment lost 6 bases, leaving 3 bases of the junction unmatched. Germline V gives CDR1 SNHLY, CDR2 FYNNEI. The CDR3 loop reads CASSATGYNEQFF. The DNA of the CDR3 is TGTGCCAGCAGCGCGACAGGGTACAATGAGCAGTTCTTC.

Ten or more counts support this clone. The rearrangement links TRBV19 to TRBJ2-7, with 7 bases that match TRBD1. The V gene's germline CDR1 is LNHDA and CDR2 SQIVND (reference sequence). J lost 5 bases, V lost 4 bases, and 2 bases had no gene match. CDR3 length: 12 residues. This CDR3 reads CASSRQGHEQYF. The CDR3 nucleotides read TGTGCCAGTAGTAGACAGGGACACGAGCAGTACTTC. The full variable domain, rest sourced from reference TRBV19 and TRBJ2-7, is DGGITQSPKYLFRKEGQNVTLSCEQNLNHDAMYWYRQDPGQGLRLIYYSQIVNDFQKGDIAEGYSVSREKKESFPLTVTSAQKNPTAFYLCASSRQGHEQYFGPGTRLTVT.

This clone was counted between two and nine times. The chain has TRBV7-3 and TRBJ2-1, with D unclear. With 3 bases removed from V and 5 bases from J, the gap between germline ends came to 8 bases. This CDR3 spans 13 amino acids. The germline V gene encodes CDR1 SGHTA and CDR2 FQGTGA. The CDR3 nucleotides are TGTGCCAGCAGCTTCGGTCCAAACAATGAGCAGTTCTTC. Translating gives CASSFGPNNEQFF.

This clone was counted only a few times. The chain carries TRBV7-6 and TRBJ1-1; 12 bases align to TRBD1. V was clipped by 5 bases and J by 4 bases; unmatched bases: 5. CDR3 length: 15 amino acids. Germline V gives CDR1 SGHVS, CDR2 FNYEAQ. CDR3 nucleotides: TGTGCCAGCAGCGGGGGGGACAGGGGGCTCACTGAAGCTTTCTTT. Protein sequence: CASSGGDRGLTEAFF.

The gene calls are TRBV25-1 and TRBJ1-1; maybe TRBD1 (6 bases). The CDR3 has 16 amino acids. Germline assignment: CDR1 MGHDK and CDR2 SYGVNS. With 3 bases removed from V and 0 bases from J, the gap between germline ends came to 14 bases. The CDR3 region has the DNA TGTGCCAGCAGTGACCTCACAGGGCCGATGAACACTGAAGCTTTCTTT. Its protein is CASSDLTGPMNTEAFF.

This clone has at least ten counts. The rearrangement uses TRBV7-3 and TRBJ2-3, with TRBD2 matching 14 bases. Germline trimming cut 2 bases from V and 3 bases from J; bases unmatched to any gene: 7. This CDR3 contains 18 residues. CDR1 is SGHTA, CDR2 FQGTGA, per germline. CDR3 protein: CASSLAGTSGRSTDTQYF. The CDR3 DNA reads TGTGCCAGCAGCTTAGCGGGGACTAGCGGGAGAAGTACAGATACGCAGTATTTT.